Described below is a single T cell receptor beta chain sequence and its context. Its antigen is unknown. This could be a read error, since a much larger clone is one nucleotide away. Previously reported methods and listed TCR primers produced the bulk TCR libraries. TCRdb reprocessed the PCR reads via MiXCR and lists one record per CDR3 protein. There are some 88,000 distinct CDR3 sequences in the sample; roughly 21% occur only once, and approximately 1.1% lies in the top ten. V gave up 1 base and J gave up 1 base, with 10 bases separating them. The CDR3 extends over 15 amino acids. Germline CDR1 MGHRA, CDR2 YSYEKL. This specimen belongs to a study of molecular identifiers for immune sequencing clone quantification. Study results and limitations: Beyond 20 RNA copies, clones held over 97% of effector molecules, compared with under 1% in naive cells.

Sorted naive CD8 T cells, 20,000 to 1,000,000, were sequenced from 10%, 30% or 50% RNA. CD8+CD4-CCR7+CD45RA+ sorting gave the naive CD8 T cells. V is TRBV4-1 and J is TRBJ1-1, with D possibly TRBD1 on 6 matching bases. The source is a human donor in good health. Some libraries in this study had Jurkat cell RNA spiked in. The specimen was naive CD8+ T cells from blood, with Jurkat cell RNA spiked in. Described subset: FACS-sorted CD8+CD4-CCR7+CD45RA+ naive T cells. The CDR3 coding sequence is TGCGCCAGCAGCCAAGGCGGGGGGCCGAACACTGAAGCTTTCTTT. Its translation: CASSQGGGPNTEAFF.